This TCR beta chain was identified during a study of T cell repertoires in cytomegalovirus infection. Study details: Selected CMV epitopes included recently identified HLA-C-restricted ones as well as well-studied HLA-B-restricted ones. Evidence of both CMV infection and a matching HLA type came from public TCR beta signatures. Study-wide results and caveats: HLA-C-restricted, CMV-specific TCR beta clonotypes were dominant ex vivo. The study identified carriers of CMV plus the relevant HLA from cumulative public TCR beta family frequency.

MiXCR, applied by TCRdb to the reads, yields one record per CDR3 protein. The sample contains hundreds of thousands of distinct CDR3 sequences, around 30% of which appear only once. Points on this clonotype: Antigen specificity is unknown.

The CDR3 loop spans 11 amino acids. This sequence originates from a human donor in good health (CMV status not recorded). Some clones in this sample may be carry-over from other donors' samples. The source material was cultured CD8+ T cells from PBMCs, sampled from culture after CMV antigen stimulation. The chain employs TRBV12-3 or TRBV12-4 and TRBJ2-1; D is tentatively TRBD1 or TRBD2 (5 bases each). The CDR3 DNA reads as TGTGCGGCTGGGGGTCTCAATGAGCAGTTCTTC. It is translated as CAAGGLNEQFF.